The rows below give T cell receptor beta chains drawn from one sample of a study of T cell clones after liver transplantation. This table comes from immunoSEQ multiplex PCR, and its TCRdb copy is limited to in-frame clones, with some not included. The sample lists roughly 120,000 clones, 90% occurring once. The material was CD4+ T cells from blood, obtained 12 months after liver transplant. The source of these receptors is a human patient who received a liver transplant. Some T cells could come from the graft donor. The CDR3 runs from the conserved cysteine through the conserved F or W. Fields, in order: J gene, clone size, V gene, D gene, CDR3 protein, CDR3 DNA. D genes are given only for firm matches. The size entry is marked missing in some rows and otherwise reads once, few, many or a size class.

TRBJ2-1 . TRBV25-1 TRBD2 CASRTSGGDNEQFF TGTGCCAGCAGGACTAGCGGGGGGGACAATGAGCAGTTCTTC
TRBJ2-2 . TRBV4-3 TRBD2 CASSQGGGSTGELFF TGCGCCAGCAGCCAAGGGGGCGGGAGCACCGGGGAGCTGTTTTTT
TRBJ1-1 . TRBV5-1 . CASSLANSVPEAFF TGCGCCAGCAGCTTGGCAAATTCGGTCCCTGAAGCTTTCTTT
TRBJ2-2 . TRBV30 TRBD2 CAWSPVGTSGSGGELFF TGTGCCTGGAGTCCCGTAGGGACTAGCGGGAGCGGGGGGGAGCTGTTTTTT
TRBJ2-3 . TRBV2 TRBD2 CASSPSGRGTDTQYF TGTGCCAGCAGTCCTAGCGGGAGGGGCACAGATACGCAGTATTTT
TRBJ1-5 few TRBV30 . CAWEGPGMGQPQHF TGTGCCTGGGAAGGCCCCGGGATGGGTCAGCCCCAGCATTTT
TRBJ2-5 . TRBV27 TRBD2 CASRIRLAGGETQYF TGTGCCAGCAGAATCCGACTAGCGGGTGGGGAGACCCAGTACTTC
TRBJ1-2 . TRBV27 . CASSLWRDYGYTF TGTGCCAGCAGTTTATGGCGTGACTATGGCTACACCTTC
TRBJ2-5 . TRBV2 . CANQGEETQYF TGTGCGAACCAAGGGGAAGAGACCCAGTACTTC
TRBJ2-2 . TRBV5-4 . CASSFGNGELFF TGTGCCAGCAGCTTCGGAAACGGGGAGCTGTTTTTT
TRBJ2-3 once TRBV10-3 TRBD2 CAISASSPSGVGTDTQYF TGTGCCATCAGTGCTTCGTCCCCTAGCGGGGTCGGGACAGATACGCAGTATTTT
TRBJ2-3 . TRBV9 TRBD2 CASSVVAGGEDTQYF TGTGCCAGCAGCGTAGTGGCGGGAGGGGAAGATACGCAGTATTTT
TRBJ2-2 . TRBV30 . CAWSVRGGNTPGELFF TGTGCCTGGAGTGTACGGGGCGGAAATACTCCCGGGGAGCTGTTTTTT
TRBJ1-1 . TRBV5-5 . CASSLDLWGDTEAFF TGTGCCAGCAGCTTGGATTTGTGGGGGGACACTGAAGCTTTCTTT
TRBJ2-7 . TRBV2 . CASSGPGVGEQYF TGTGCCAGCAGTGGTCCAGGGGTTGGCGAGCAGTACTTC
TRBJ1-3 . TRBV6-1 . CASSEAGTPSSGNTIYF TGTGCCAGCAGTGAAGCGGGGACACCCAGCTCTGGAAACACCATATATTTT
TRBJ2-1 . TRBV9 . CASSPRGGQADNEQFF TGTGCCAGCAGCCCTAGGGGGGGACAGGCGGACAATGAGCAGTTCTTC
TRBJ2-2 . TRBV5-4 . CASSLDSFTGELFF TGTGCCAGCAGCCTAGACAGCTTTACCGGGGAGCTGTTTTTT
TRBJ2-5 . TRBV7-3 . CASSRTGTGGETQYF TGTGCCAGCAGCCGTACCGGGACTGGAGGGGAGACCCAGTACTTC
TRBJ2-5 . TRBV28 . CASSSSVETQYF TGTGCCAGCAGCTCATCGGTAGAGACCCAGTACTTC
TRBJ2-5 . TRBV7-9 . CASRSTGGPGTQYF TGTGCCAGCAGATCAACGGGGGGCCCCGGGACCCAGTACTTC
TRBJ2-1 . TRBV10-3 TRBD2 CAISESRSYSGNGAYNEQFF TGTGCCATCAGTGAGTCCAGGAGTTATAGCGGGAACGGGGCCTACAATGAGCAGTTCTTC
TRBJ2-7 . TRBV6-1 . CASSEAPSTGEDYEQYF TGTGCCAGCAGTGAAGCACCTTCGACAGGAGAGGACTACGAGCAGTACTTC
TRBJ2-2 once TRBV28 TRBD2 CASSFTSGNTGELFF TGTGCCAGCAGTTTCACTAGCGGCAACACCGGGGAGCTGTTTTTT
TRBJ1-2 many TRBV30 . CASNRVGGYTF TGTGCCTCGAACAGGGTGGGTGGCTACACCTTC
TRBJ1-4 few TRBV2 . CASSQGFEGGEKLFF TGTGCCAGCTCCCAGGGTTTTGAGGGGGGAGAAAAACTGTTTTTT
TRBJ1-1 . TRBV12-5 . CASSEGGNTEAFF TGTGCTAGTAGCGAAGGTGGGAACACTGAAGCTTTCTTT
TRBJ2-1 . TRBV2 . CASSMRSSEQFF TGTGCCAGCAGCATGAGGTCTAGTGAGCAGTTCTTC
TRBJ2-7 few TRBV7-2 . CASSLPGSYEQYF TGTGCCAGCAGCTTACCGGGATCCTACGAGCAGTACTTC
TRBJ2-1 . TRBV9 TRBD1 CASSADRGAYNEQFF TGTGCCAGCAGCGCGGACAGGGGAGCCTACAATGAGCAGTTCTTC
TRBJ2-1 once TRBV7-6 TRBD2 CASRGLAGPYNEQFF TGTGCCAGCAGGGGACTAGCGGGTCCCTACAATGAGCAGTTCTTC
TRBJ2-3 . TRBV5-1 . CASSLVGTGPPDTQYF TGCGCCAGCAGCTTGGTTGGGACCGGCCCCCCAGATACGCAGTATTTT
TRBJ2-5 . TRBV7-3 . CASSFGGQETQYF TGTGCCAGCAGCTTCGGTGGGCAAGAGACCCAGTACTTC
TRBJ2-1 . TRBV2 TRBD2 CASSEEGGRAYNEQFF TGTGCCAGCAGTGAAGAGGGCGGGAGGGCCTACAATGAGCAGTTCTTC
TRBJ2-5 once TRBV11-3 . CASSLVPSTDQRETQYF TGTGCCAGCAGCTTAGTTCCCTCGACAGATCAGAGGGAGACCCAGTACTTC
TRBJ2-2 . TRBV7-9 TRBD2 CASSPPLAGVRNTGELFF TGTGCCAGCAGTCCCCCCCTAGCGGGAGTTCGAAACACCGGGGAGCTGTTTTTT
TRBJ1-2 . TRBV29-1 TRBD1 CSVRQGNGYTF TGCAGCGTCCGACAGGGGAATGGCTACACCTTC
TRBJ2-2 . TRBV6-6 . CASSRKGRGTGELFF TGTGCCAGCAGTCGGAAAGGACGGGGCACCGGGGAGCTGTTTTTT
TRBJ2-2 . TRBV7-3 . CASSSTGELFF TGTGCCAGCAGCTCGACCGGGGAGCTGTTTTTT
TRBJ2-1 . TRBV11-3 . CASSATRIEHEQFF TGTGCCAGCAGCGCGACTAGGATTGAGCATGAGCAGTTCTTC
TRBJ1-5 . TRBV2 . CASSRRKGGNQPQHF TGTGCCAGCAGTCGGAGGAAGGGGGGCAATCAGCCCCAGCATTTT